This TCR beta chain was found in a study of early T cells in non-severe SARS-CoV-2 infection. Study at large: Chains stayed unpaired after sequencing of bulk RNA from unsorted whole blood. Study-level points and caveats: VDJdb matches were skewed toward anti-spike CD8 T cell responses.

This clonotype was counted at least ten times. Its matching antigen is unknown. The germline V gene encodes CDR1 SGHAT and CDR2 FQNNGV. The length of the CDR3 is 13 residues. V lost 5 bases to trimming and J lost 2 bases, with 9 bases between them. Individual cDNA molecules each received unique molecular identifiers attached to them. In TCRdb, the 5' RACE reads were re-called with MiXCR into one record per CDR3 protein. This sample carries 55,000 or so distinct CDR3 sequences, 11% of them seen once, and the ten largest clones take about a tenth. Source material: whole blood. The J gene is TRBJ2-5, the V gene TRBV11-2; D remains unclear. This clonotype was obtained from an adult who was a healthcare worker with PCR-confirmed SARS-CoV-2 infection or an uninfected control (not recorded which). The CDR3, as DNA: TGTGCCAGCAGCCGAGACAATCAAGAGACCCAGTACTTC. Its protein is CASSRDNQETQYF.